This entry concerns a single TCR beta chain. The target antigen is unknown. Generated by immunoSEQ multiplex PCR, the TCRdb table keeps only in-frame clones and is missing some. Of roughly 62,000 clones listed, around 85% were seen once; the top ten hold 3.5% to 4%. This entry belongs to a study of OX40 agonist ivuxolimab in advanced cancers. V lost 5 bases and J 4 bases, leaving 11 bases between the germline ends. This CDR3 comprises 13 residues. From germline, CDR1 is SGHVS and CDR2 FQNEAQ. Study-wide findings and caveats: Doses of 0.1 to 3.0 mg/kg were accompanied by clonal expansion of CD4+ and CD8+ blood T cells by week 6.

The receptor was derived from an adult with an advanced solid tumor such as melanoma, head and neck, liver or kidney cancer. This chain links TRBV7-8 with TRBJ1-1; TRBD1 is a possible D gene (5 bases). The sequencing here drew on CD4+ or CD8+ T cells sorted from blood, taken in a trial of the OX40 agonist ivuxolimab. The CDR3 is CASSHRQTTEAFF. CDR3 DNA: TGTGCCAGCAGCCACCGACAGACCACTGAAGCTTTCTTT.